Included here is one T cell receptor beta chain sequence, with context. The V and J ends lost 6 bases and 1 base respectively, with 3 bases between them. The CDR3 is made up of 12 amino acids. In germline, CDR1 is MDHEN, CDR2 SYDVKM. Survey-level TCR beta sequencing used the immunoSEQ assay. Measured with immunoSEQ multiplex PCR; TCRdb has only the in-frame clones, and not every one. The data contain 60,000 to 85,000 clones, over 85% of them singletons. V and J are TRBV28 and TRBJ1-4; no reliable D call. The sequencing sample was made of PBMCs. This clonotype originated in a man in his forties or fifties with rheumatoid arthritis. The CDR3 bases are TGTGCCAGCAGGATAACTAATGAAAAACTGTTTTTT. Protein: CASRITNEKLFF.